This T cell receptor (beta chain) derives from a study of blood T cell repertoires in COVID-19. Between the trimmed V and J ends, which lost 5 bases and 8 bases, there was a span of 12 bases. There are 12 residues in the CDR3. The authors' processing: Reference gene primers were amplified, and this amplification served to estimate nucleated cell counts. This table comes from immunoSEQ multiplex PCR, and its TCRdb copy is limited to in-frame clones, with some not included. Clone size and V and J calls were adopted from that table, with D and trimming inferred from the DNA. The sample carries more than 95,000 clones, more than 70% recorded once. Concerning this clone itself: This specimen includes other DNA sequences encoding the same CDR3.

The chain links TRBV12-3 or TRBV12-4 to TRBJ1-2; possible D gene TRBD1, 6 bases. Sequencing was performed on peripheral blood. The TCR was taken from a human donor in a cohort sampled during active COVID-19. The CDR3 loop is CASSPGGGGYTF. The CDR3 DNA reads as TGTGCCAGCAGTCCGGGGGGGGGCGGCTACACCTTC.